This T cell receptor beta chain was observed in a study of shared clonotypes between healthy human individuals. CDR3 length: 18 amino acids. J gave up 4 bases and V 0 bases, and 9 bases lay outside the gene matches. Germline V gene sequence: CDR1 SGHRS, CDR2 YFSETQ. Ten immunoSEQ deep assay plates were used by the authors to sequence unsorted PBMC DNA. As processed by the authors: Filtering of immunoSEQ junctional sequences could not match full-length read filtering. The method was immunoSEQ multiplex PCR; TCRdb's version includes in-frame clones alone and lacks a portion of them. The D gene and trimming were derived from the DNA, and the V and J assignments and clone size from that table. This sample yields hundreds of thousands of clones, of which about 85% are seen a single time; around 14% belongs to the top ten. This clone appeared a few times.

V gene TRBV5-1 combines with J gene TRBJ2-3, with 12 bases lining up with TRBD2. Sample: PBMCs. This TCR came from a woman aged 40 to 50 in good health. Some clones in this sample may be carry-over from other donors' samples. CDR3 in amino acids: CASSLGLAGVRSADTQYF. The CDR3 DNA sequence: TGCGCCAGCAGCTTGGGACTAGCGGGAGTTAGGTCGGCAGATACGCAGTATTTT.